The text below deals with one TCR beta chain. What it binds is not known. With 1 base removed from V and 6 bases from J, the gap between germline ends came to 10 bases. The CDR3 is 14 amino acids. Germline V gene sequence: CDR1 SGHTA, CDR2 FQGTGA. The data are from a study of cytomegalovirus exposure and HLA in healthy donors. Across the whole study: Around 85 million unique TCR sequences came from HLA-typed donors in an early release. General study results and limits: Previous analysis showed most TCR beta V segments were productive about 90% or about 30% of the time. Sequencing depth roughly uniform across donors was assumed in presence/absence analyses.

The PCR ran on 60 Vbeta and 13 Jbeta primers. Profiling relied on immunoSEQ multiplex PCR, and the TCRdb table lists in-frame clones only, not all of them. The table lists around 180,000 clones, 80% to 90% of them singletons. This receptor was obtained from a girl aged 2-10 years in good health and CMV-seropositive. The J gene is TRBJ2-1, the V gene TRBV7-3; D not certain. Sequenced: PBMCs. The CDR3 sequence is CASSLMSVSNEQFF. The CDR3 nucleotides are TGTGCCAGCAGCTTAATGTCGGTCTCCAATGAGCAGTTCTTC.